The 15 T cell receptor beta chains presented below share a single source sample, sequenced in a study of human T cells and chemical hapten exposure. As to time point: patch test 1, 2 weeks after DPC sensitization. The treatment was: therapeutic diphenylcyclopropenone sensitization with weekly scalp DPC. Unseparated into fractions, whole blood served as the source from which total RNA was extracted. TCRdb reprocessed the RACE reads with MiXCR, giving one entry per CDR3 protein. The sample includes 40,000 or so distinct CDR3 sequences, under 4.5% of them seen just once. The input for sequencing was whole blood, taken in connection with sensitization to the hapten diphenylcyclopropenone (DPC). Receptor source: a man aged 50 to 59 with alopecia areata. Some clones in this sample may be carry-over from other donors' samples.

This clonotype was observed a handful of times. V and J are TRBV20-1 and TRBJ1-1; D may be TRBD1 (5 bases). The V gene lost 0 bases and the J gene lost 0 bases, with 8 bases spanning the gap. This CDR3 region has 14 residues. From germline, CDR1 is DFQATT and CDR2 SNEGSKA (reference sequence). CDR3 DNA: TGCAGTGCTAGAGATGGGGCAATGAACACTGAAGCTTTCTTT. It encodes CSARDGAMNTEAFF.

Ten or more counts support this clonotype. The genes are TRBV28 and TRBJ2-7; 7 nucleotides line up with TRBD2. This CDR3 is built from 13 residues. Germline CDR1 MDHEN, CDR2 SYDVKM. V was pared by 5 bases and J by 2 bases, with 3 bases of the junction left unmatched. The CDR3 is CASSGGLAYEQYF. Here the CDR3 DNA reads TGTGCCAGCAGTGGCGGACTAGCCTACGAGCAGTACTTC. The full variable domain, rest sourced from reference TRBV28 and TRBJ2-7, is DVKVTQSSRYLVKRTGEKVFLECVQDMDHENMFWYRQDPGLGLRLIYFSYDVKMKEKGDIPEGYSVSREKKERFSLILESASTNQTSMYLCASSGGLAYEQYFGPGTRLTVT.

This clonotype was observed a handful of times. The genes are TRBV7-9 and TRBJ2-3; 10 bases fit TRBD2. The CDR3 has 15 residues. The V gene end was trimmed by 5 bases and the J gene end by 3 bases; junction bases not matched to a gene: 5. Germline CDR1 reads SEHNR; CDR2 reads FQNEAQ (reference sequence). The chain's CDR3 is CASSLGLAETDTQYF. The CDR3 DNA follows: TGTGCCAGCAGCCTTGGACTAGCGGAGACAGATACGCAGTATTTT.

This clonotype was recorded at least ten times. J is TRBJ2-7 and V is TRBV3-1; D uncertain. Trimming left V 2 bases short and J 3 bases short, with 5 bases between. The CDR3 spans 12 residues. The germline CDR1 and CDR2 sequences are LGHDT and YNNKEL (reference sequence). CDR3 protein: CASSQQVYEQYF. DNA for the CDR3: TGTGCCAGCAGCCAACAGGTCTACGAGCAGTACTTC.

The rearrangement uses TRBV29-1 and TRBJ1-2; 7 bases are shared with TRBD1. The CDR3 has 15 residues. Germline V gene data show CDR1 as SQVTM and CDR2 as ANQGSEA. After removal of 4 bases from V and 1 base from J, the junction contained 9 bases not matched to a gene. CDR3: CSVGQGASYNYGYTF. CDR3 in DNA: TGCAGCGTTGGACAGGGCGCTTCTTATAACTATGGCTACACCTTC.

This clonotype is judged medium-sized. The chain recombines TRBV30 with TRBJ2-3; 10 bases align to TRBD2. V gave up 0 bases and J gave up 7 bases; unmatched junction bases: 10. Germline CDR1 is GTSNPN and CDR2 is SVGIG (reference sequence). The length of the CDR3 is 16 residues. This CDR3 reads CAWSVLKAGGQNTQYF. For the CDR3, the DNA is TGTGCCTGGAGTGTACTCAAAGCGGGAGGGCAGAATACGCAGTATTTT.

This clonotype was counted many times. This chain uses TRBV10-1 with TRBJ2-5, with 9 bases that match TRBD2. This CDR3 comprises 15 residues. Trimming cost V 6 bases and J 1 base; bases outside gene matches: 6. The V gene's germline CDR1 is WNHNN and CDR2 SYGVQD (reference sequence). CDR3 amino acids: CASRKTSGTQETQYF. CDR3 sequence (DNA): TGCGCCAGCAGAAAGACTAGCGGTACCCAAGAGACCCAGTACTTC.

There are many counts of this clonotype. The genes are TRBV28 and TRBJ2-3; D is ambiguous. Germline V gene data show CDR1 as MDHEN and CDR2 as SYDVKM. Deletions cut 2 bases from V and 6 bases from J, with 9 bases between. The CDR3 covers 13 residues. The CDR3 spells CASSLNRIDTQYF. Written as DNA, the CDR3 is TGTGCCAGCAGTTTAAACCGGATCGATACGCAGTATTTT.

This clonotype has a count of ten or more. DNA of the CDR3: TGTGCCACCAGTGATGTGACCCATCGCCAGGGAGAGCAGTACTTC. Its protein product is CATSDVTHRQGEQYF. The chain combines TRBV24-1 with TRBJ2-7; D might be TRBD1 (5 bases). The CDR3 spans 15 residues. V was shortened by 3 bases and J by 7 bases, with 18 bases between the two germline ends. CDR1 and CDR2 (germline): KGHDR, SFDVKD.

This clonotype was seen a few times. This rearrangement joins TRBV6-6 to TRBJ1-4, with D uncertain. V dropped 4 bases and J dropped 5 bases, with 11 bases sitting between them. The CDR3 sequence is 14 residues long. Germline lookup yields CDR1 MNHNY and CDR2 SVGAGI (reference sequence). CDR3 loop: CASSWAGSNEKLFF. CDR3 nucleotides: TGTGCCAGCAGTTGGGCAGGTTCGAATGAAAAACTGTTTTTT.

This chain uses TRBV7-9 with TRBJ1-2; unclear D gene. The CDR3 is 13 residues long. The germline V gene has CDR1 SEHNR and CDR2 FQNEAQ (reference sequence). V was trimmed by 5 bases and J by 0 bases, leaving 7 bases between them. Here the CDR3 DNA reads TGTGCCAGCAGCCCCGGCCCTAACTATGGCTACACCTTC. It translates to CASSPGPNYGYTF.

This clonotype was seen many times. V and J are TRBV5-1 and TRBJ1-4, with D tentatively TRBD1 (5 bases). Germline CDR1 and CDR2: SGHRS and YFSETQ. The V and J ends lost 0 bases and 7 bases respectively, with 13 bases between them. This CDR3 contains 15 residues. The CDR3 spells CASSLDGGNGEKLFF. In DNA form, the CDR3 reads TGCGCCAGCAGCTTGGATGGGGGGAACGGTGAAAAACTGTTTTTT.

This clonotype was seen at least ten times. The gene calls are TRBV9 and TRBJ2-2, with a tentative D call TRBD1 (6 bases). CDR3 length: 15 residues. Trimming pared 5 bases from V and 3 bases from J, leaving 14 bases between. Germline assignment: CDR1 SGDLS and CDR2 YYNGEE. The CDR3, as DNA: TGTGCCAGCAGTTCCGGGACACCCTACACCGGGGAGCTGTTTTTT. Its protein is CASSSGTPYTGELFF.

This clonotype was observed at least ten times. The chain recombines TRBV20-1 with TRBJ2-5; D gene unclear. Germline CDR1 is DFQATT and CDR2 is SNEGSKA (reference sequence). The CDR3 contains 10 residues. The ends were cut back, 0 bases at V and 5 bases at J, with 1 base in the middle. The CDR3 region is CSARDETQYF. In DNA, the CDR3 is TGCAGTGCTAGAGACGAGACCCAGTACTTC.

Remarks on this clonotype: A clone one base away is much larger, so this may be a read error. V and J are TRBV6-5 and TRBJ1-5; the match to TRBD1 covers 8 bases. V dropped 0 bases and J dropped 5; count of bases not matched to a gene: 3. The CDR3 spans 15 residues. CDR1 and CDR2 from the germline V gene are MNHEY and SVGAGI. CDR3 in DNA: TGTGCCAGCAGTTACTCCGAGACAGGGGATCAGCCCCAGCATTTT. The encoded protein is CASSYSETGDQPQHF.